The 2 T cell receptor beta chains in this list originate from one sample, sequenced in a study of blood T cells in healthy people across ages. Through a sample-barcoded 5' primer and a J-beta primer mix, a second PCR was run for roughly 7 to 12 cycles. Using its own MiXCR run on the 5' RACE reads, TCRdb lists one record per CDR3 protein. The repertoire holds some 930,000 distinct CDR3 sequences, about 29% seen once, with more than 8.5% in the top ten. These same records also appear under a second study, on T cells of mothers and their children.

Sample: blood. Source of these receptors: a middle-aged woman in good health.

About this clonotype: Just one base apart from a much larger clone, this may be a read error. The chain employs TRBV20-1 and TRBJ1-2, with D maybe TRBD1 (6 bases). This CDR3 has 14 residues. The V gene lost 7 bases and the J gene lost 5 bases, with 20 bases spanning the gap. The germline gives CDR1 DFQATT, CDR2 SNEGSKA (reference sequence). CDR3 sequence (DNA): TGCAGTGTACCTGAGGGGGGCACAATTTATGGCTACACCTTC. Amino acid sequence: CSVPEGGTIYGYTF.

Regarding this clonotype: A much bigger clone sits one base away, suggesting this may be a read error. This sequence joins TRBV28 and TRBJ2-7; D is unclear. The closer fit of TRBJ2-5 to the DNA end suggests the J call may be wrong. The CDR3 is 16 residues long. From germline, CDR1 is MDHEN and CDR2 SYDVKM. CDR3 nucleotide sequence: TGTGTCAGCAGTTCGCCCCGGGTCGTTCCCACTCAGACCCAGTACTTC. This gives the protein CVSSSPRVVPTQTQYF.